The TCR beta chain under discussion was sequenced for a study of T cell repertoires in cytomegalovirus infection. The overall study: Indications came from public TCR beta signatures; they pointed to CMV infection and to a matching HLA type. The study's findings and limits: In two of eight donors, the top clonotype was HLA-C-restricted CMV-specific. CMV carriers having the relevant HLA were flagged by cumulative public TCR beta family frequency.

Each CDR3 protein is one row after TCRdb ran MiXCR on the reads. The sample includes under 850,000 distinct CDR3 sequences, roughly 36% of them seen just once. This clonotype came up a few times. The antigen is unknown. Germline values: CDR1 SGHAT, CDR2 FQNNGV. Trimming removed 2 bases from V and 11 bases from J, with 11 bases in between. This CDR3 contains 12 residues. The receptor was derived from a human donor in good health (CMV status not recorded). Some clones in this sample may be carry-over from other donors' samples. This chain connects TRBV11-2 to TRBJ2-3; D unclear. The source material was PBMCs. The CDR3 DNA reads as TGTGCCAGCAGCTTACCGATGTTGGTGCAGTATTTT. Its protein product is CASSLPMLVQYF.